This T cell receptor beta chain comes out of a study of T cells after yellow fever vaccination. Each CDR3 protein gets one entry after TCRdb re-called the 5' RACE reads with MiXCR. The sample has about 340,000 distinct CDR3 sequences, roughly 4.3% seen once; the top ten hold roughly a quarter. This CDR3 spans 14 amino acids. Per germline, CDR1 SEHNR and CDR2 FQNEAQ (reference sequence). Deletions cut 1 base from V and 8 bases from J, with 11 bases between. The J gene is TRBJ1-4, the V gene TRBV7-9; possible D gene TRBD1, 6 bases. This sequence originates from a man between 18 and 35 years old who received the YFV17D yellow fever vaccine. The sequencing here drew on PBMCs, taken 5 days after the yellow fever booster vaccination. The DNA of the CDR3 is TGTGCCAGCAGCTTAGTTGGGGGCTGGGAAAAACTGTTTTTT. Protein product: CASSLVGGWEKLFF.